Listed here are 10 T cell receptor beta chains from one sample, sequenced in a study of CD8+CD57+ T cells in acquired aplastic anemia. All sequencing subjects had displayed CD8+CD57+ cell expansion on flow cytometry. TCR beta VDJ combinations and CDR3 sequences were profiled from genomic DNA. A single record per CDR3 protein comes from TCRdb applying MiXCR to the reads. This sample has roughly 200,000 distinct CDR3 sequences; roughly 60% occur once, and the top ten carry about three fifths. Sequencing was carried out using sorted CD4+, CD8+, or CD8+CD57+ T cells (not recorded which) from PBMCs. The receptors here all came from a human donor with aplastic anemia.

The gene calls are TRBV7-8 and TRBJ1-2, with D possibly matching TRBD1 (5 bases). V dropped 3 bases and J dropped 5 bases, with 7 bases sitting between them. Germline CDR1 and CDR2: SGHVS and FQNEAQ. The CDR3 has 12 amino acids. CDR3 in DNA: TGTGCCAGCAGCTTGGAGGGGTATGGCTACACCTTC. Amino acids: CASSLEGYGYTF.

CDR3 bases: TGCAGTGCTCTCAAGGTCAAGAGTCAGCCCCAGCATTTT. Translating gives CSALKVKSQPQHF. The chain employs TRBV20-1 and TRBJ1-5; D gene unclear. The V end lost 5 bases, the J end lost 6 bases, and 14 bases lay between the germline ends. Germline lookup yields CDR1 DFQATT and CDR2 SNEGSKA (reference sequence). The CDR3 runs to 13 residues.

This clonotype appeared once. V usage is TRBV9 and J usage is TRBJ2-5, with TRBD1 matching 11 bases. The DNA end is a closer match to TRBJ2-1, so the J assignment may be wrong. The CDR3 extends over 16 amino acids. Germline values: CDR1 SGDLS, CDR2 YYNGEE. The CDR3 DNA follows: TGTGCCAGCAGCGCGGAAGGACAGGGGGCGCACAATGAGCAGTTCTTC. Encoded protein: CASSAEGQGAHNEQFF.

This clonotype was seen just once. The chain employs TRBV5-4 and TRBJ2-1; D unresolved. V was shortened by 0 bases and J by 4 bases, with 8 bases between the two germline ends. The germline gives CDR1 SGHNT, CDR2 YYREEE (reference sequence). The CDR3 totals 14 residues. The CDR3 region is CASSLGPSYNEQFF. The CDR3 DNA is TGTGCCAGCAGCTTGGGTCCAAGTTACAATGAGCAGTTCTTC.

The chain links TRBV20-1 to TRBJ2-7, with D perhaps matching TRBD2 (6 bases). Germline assignment: CDR1 DFQATT and CDR2 SNEGSKA (reference sequence). The CDR3 covers 13 residues. Trimming cost V 2 bases and J 0 bases, with 8 bases left between them. The CDR3 region has the DNA TGCAGTGCTAGACGGGAGAGCTCCTACGAGCAGTACTTC. This encodes CSARRESSYEQYF.

A word on this clonotype: One junction end does not reproduce the germline sequence, and a read error may be involved. V gene TRBV4-1 combines with J gene TRBJ2-1; no clear D gene. The germline CDR1 and CDR2 sequences are MGHRA and YSYEKL. This CDR3 has 12 residues. CDR3 bases: TGCGCCAGCGGCCATAACGACAATGAGCAGTTCTTC. It is translated as CASGHNDNEQFF.

The table lists this clonotype with a count of one. This chain joins TRBV7-7 and TRBJ2-5; 9 positions match TRBD1. The germline V gene has CDR1 SSHAT and CDR2 FNYEAQ (reference sequence). With 4 bases clipped from V and 7 bases from J, the junction kept 4 bases outside the gene matches. The CDR3 is 13 amino acids. The CDR3 reads CASSYTDRGTQYF. The CDR3 DNA sequence: TGTGCCAGCAGCTACACGGACAGGGGGACCCAGTACTTC. The entire variable domain, with the rest obtained from reference TRBV7-7 and TRBJ2-5, is as follows: GAGVSQSPRYKVTKRGQDVTLRCDPISSHATLYWYQQALGQGPEFLTYFNYEAQPDKSGLPSDRFSAERPEGSISTLTIQRTEQRDSAMYRCASSYTDRGTQYFGPGTRLLVL.

This clonotype was observed a handful of times. The chain carries TRBV20-1 and TRBJ2-5; D is uncertain. The CDR3 is made up of 10 amino acids. The V gene lost 6 bases and the J gene lost 10 bases, with 12 bases spanning the gap. The V gene's germline CDR1 is DFQATT and CDR2 SNEGSKA (reference sequence). The CDR3 here is CSATTPRQYF. CDR3 DNA: TGCAGTGCCACAACCCCCCGCCAGTACTTC.

The V gene is TRBV2, the J gene TRBJ2-3; perhaps TRBD2 as D (6 bases). The CDR3 consists of 14 residues. The germline V gene has CDR1 SNHLY and CDR2 FYNNEI. Trimming left V 6 bases short and J 0 bases short, with 10 bases between. DNA of the CDR3: TGTGCCAGCAGAGGACTATCTAGCACAGATACGCAGTATTTT. It translates to CASRGLSSTDTQYF.

This clonotype was picked up many times. The chain combines TRBV7-9 with TRBJ2-6; tentatively, D is TRBD1 or TRBD2 (5 bases each). This CDR3 is 18 amino acids long. Trimming removed 5 bases from V and 0 bases from J, with 17 bases in between. Germline lookup yields CDR1 SEHNR and CDR2 FQNEAQ (reference sequence). CDR3 sequence: CASSPRGEALSGANVLTF. CDR3 DNA sequence: TGTGCCAGCAGCCCCCGGGGCGAGGCCCTCTCTGGGGCCAACGTCCTGACTTTC.